The T cell receptor beta chain described here comes from a study of blood T cell repertoires in COVID-19. Profiling relied on immunoSEQ multiplex PCR, and the TCRdb table lists in-frame clones only, not all of them. The table includes 95,000 to 150,000 clones, 70% to 90% detected once. The count of this clone is one. CDR3 length: 14 residues. Germline V gene lookup returns CDR1 SGHNT and CDR2 YYREEE (reference sequence). V gave up 3 bases and J gave up 7 bases, with 14 bases separating them. The TCR sequence derives from a woman aged 80 or over with acute or convalescent COVID-19. The sequencing sample was made of peripheral blood. V usage is TRBV5-4 and J usage is TRBJ1-5; D possibly corresponds to TRBD1 (5 bases). The CDR3 is CASSSMGGDQPQHF. In DNA, the CDR3 is TGTGCCAGCAGCTCCATGGGAGGGGACCAGCCCCAGCATTTT.